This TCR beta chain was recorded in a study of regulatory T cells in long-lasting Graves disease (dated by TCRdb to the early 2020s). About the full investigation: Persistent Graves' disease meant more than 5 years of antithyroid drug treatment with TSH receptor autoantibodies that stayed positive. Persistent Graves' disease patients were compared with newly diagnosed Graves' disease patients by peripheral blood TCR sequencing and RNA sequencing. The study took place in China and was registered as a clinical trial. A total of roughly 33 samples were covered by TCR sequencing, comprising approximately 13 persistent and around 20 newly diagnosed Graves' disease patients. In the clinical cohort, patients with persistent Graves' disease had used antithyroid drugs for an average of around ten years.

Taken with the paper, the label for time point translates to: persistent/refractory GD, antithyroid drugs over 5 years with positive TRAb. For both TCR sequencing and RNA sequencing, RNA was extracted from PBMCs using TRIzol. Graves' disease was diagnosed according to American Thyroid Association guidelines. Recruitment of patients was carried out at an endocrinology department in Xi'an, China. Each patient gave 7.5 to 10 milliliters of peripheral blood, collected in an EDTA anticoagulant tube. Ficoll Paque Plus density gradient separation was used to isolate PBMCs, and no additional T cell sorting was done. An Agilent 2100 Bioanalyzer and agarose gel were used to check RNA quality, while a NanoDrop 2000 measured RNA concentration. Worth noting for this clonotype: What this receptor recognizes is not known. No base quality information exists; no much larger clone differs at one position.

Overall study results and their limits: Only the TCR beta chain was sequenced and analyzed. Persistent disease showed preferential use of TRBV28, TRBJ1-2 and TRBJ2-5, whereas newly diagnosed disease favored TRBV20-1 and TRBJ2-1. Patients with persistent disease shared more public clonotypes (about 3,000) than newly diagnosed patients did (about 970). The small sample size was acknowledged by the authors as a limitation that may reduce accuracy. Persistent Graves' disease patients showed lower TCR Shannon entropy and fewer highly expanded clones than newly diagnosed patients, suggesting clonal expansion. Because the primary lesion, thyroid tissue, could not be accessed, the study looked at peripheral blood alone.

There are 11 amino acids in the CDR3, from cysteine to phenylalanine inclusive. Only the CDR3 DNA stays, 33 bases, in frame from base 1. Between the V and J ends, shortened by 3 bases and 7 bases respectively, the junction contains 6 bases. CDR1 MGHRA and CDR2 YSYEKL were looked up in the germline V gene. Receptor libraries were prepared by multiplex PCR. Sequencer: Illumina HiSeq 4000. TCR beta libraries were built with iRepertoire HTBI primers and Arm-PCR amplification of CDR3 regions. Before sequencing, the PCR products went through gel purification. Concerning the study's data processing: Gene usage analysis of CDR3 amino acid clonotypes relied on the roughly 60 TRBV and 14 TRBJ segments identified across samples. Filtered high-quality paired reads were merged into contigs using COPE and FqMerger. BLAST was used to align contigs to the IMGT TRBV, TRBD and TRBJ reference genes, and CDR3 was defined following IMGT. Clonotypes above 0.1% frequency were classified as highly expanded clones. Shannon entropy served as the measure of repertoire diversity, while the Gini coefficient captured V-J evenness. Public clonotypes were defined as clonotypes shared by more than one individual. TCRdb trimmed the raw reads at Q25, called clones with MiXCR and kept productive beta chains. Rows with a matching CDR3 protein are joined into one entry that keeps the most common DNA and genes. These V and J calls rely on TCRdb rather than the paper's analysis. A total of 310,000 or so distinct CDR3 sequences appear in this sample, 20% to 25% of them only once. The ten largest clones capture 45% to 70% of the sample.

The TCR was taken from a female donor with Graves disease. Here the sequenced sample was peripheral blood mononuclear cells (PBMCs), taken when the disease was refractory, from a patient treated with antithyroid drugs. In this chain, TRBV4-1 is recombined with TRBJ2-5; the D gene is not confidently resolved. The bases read TGCGCCAGCAGCCACCTTGGGACCCAGTACTTC. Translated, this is CASSHLGTQYF.